This T cell receptor beta chain was found in a study of shared clonotypes between healthy human individuals (dated by TCRdb to 2018 to 2020). Concerning the study at large: A few men and two women, aged 18 to 49 years, made up the cohort. Between about 0.94 and 8.9 billion PBMCs per donor were obtained by leukapheresis. For each donor, CD4 naive and CD4 memory were each run on three plates, CD8 naive on two plates, and CD8 memory on one plate. Blood TCR repertoires of about five healthy adults were deeply sequenced to estimate repertoire size and the extent of clonotype sharing between individuals. Libraries were prepared and TCR repertoires were sequenced by different laboratories using diverse techniques, in order to increase sequencing depth and limit assay-specific biases. On the study overall, not on this receptor specifically: Based on pairwise subsampling, the degree of clonotype sharing among donors was expected to be affected by sequencing depth. Higher generation probabilities were observed for clonotypes shared by all four sorted-subset donors than for non-shared clonotypes. The small number of donors limited the genetic and exposure-history diversity represented. Incomplete sequencing was indicated by rarefaction of sorted-subset datasets, despite the large sequencing depth. Across a handful of donors, approximately 4.6% of naive CD4, more than 3% of naive CD8, under 2.5% of memory CD4, and approximately 0.4% of memory CD8 clonotypes were shared. Larger estimated clonotype richness was generally found for naive subsets than for memory subsets. Sampling was limited to blood, and TCR repertoires in tissue likely differ from TCR repertoires in blood.

Using the deep immunoSEQ assay, multiplex PCR amplified TCR CDR3 regions from genomic DNA. Extracted genomic DNA from each cell subset was distributed evenly across all wells of several immunoSEQ 96-well plates, and each plate was treated as a replicate. Each replicate PCR for sorted subsets received around 200 ng genomic DNA, equal to about 29,000 T cell genomes. The purified libraries were quantified using a Qubit 3.0 fluorometer, sized with a Bioanalyzer 2100, and then quantified again using the KAPA Library Quantification kit. A separate single-read 150-cycle Illumina NextSeq 550 flow cell was used to sequence each immunoSEQ 96-well plate. In the paper's pipeline: Because the immunoSEQ output held only junctional sequences and lacked quality scores, the filtering could not match the filtering applied to full-length reads. To assign V/J genes and CDR3, sequences were annotated using PyIR, a Python wrapper for IgBLAST v1.9, with IMGT germline references. Reads with weak V/J assignments (E-value above 1e-6), missing CDR3, stop codons, out-of-frame junctions, or ambiguous translated residues were removed. V3J clonotypes were defined by identical inferred V gene, J gene, and CDR3 amino acid sequence. Percentage overlap between repertoires was computed as shared unique clonotypes divided by the size of the smaller repertoire. Repertoire richness was assessed with RTK rarefaction, the Chao1 estimator, and Recon v2.1 estimates of unobserved clonotypes. Generation probabilities were computed with OLGA for all TCRbeta clonotypes obtained by the gDNA method from several donors. TCRdb re-hosts the immuneACCESS table, in-frame sequences only. Its copies lack some clones; in the studies checked, an unresolved V gene accounts for under half of them, and the cause for the rest is not known. The DNA gave D and trimming, while V, J and clone size come from that table. For this sample there are around 690,000 clones; around 91% appear just once. 30% to 40% of the sample lies in the top ten.

V is clipped by 3 bases and J by 0 bases, and the sequence between their germline boundaries is 8 bases long. Via the germline V gene (reference sequence), CDR1 is LNHDA and CDR2 SQIVND. Counted from cysteine to phenylalanine, this CDR3 has 14 amino acids. Of the read, only the CDR3 DNA is kept; its 42 bases are in frame from base 1. About this clone: Its antigen remains undetermined. It has no much larger one-base neighbor in the sample; base qualities were not kept.

The donors were healthy, HIV-negative adults who had no recently reported acute infections or vaccinations. Every donor was a Caucasian adult residing in Nashville, Tennessee, USA. The CD8 memory samples were a combination of magnetically selected CD45RO+ cells and CCR7-negative CD45RA+ effector memory (TemRA) cells. Blood was obtained by leukapheresis, after which PBMCs were separated by Ficoll-Histopaque density gradient centrifugation and cryopreserved in liquid nitrogen vapor phase. Analytical flow cytometry was used to check the purity and quantity of every magnetically sorted T cell population. Genomic DNA was isolated from every sorted fraction and measured by UV absorbance on a Nanodrop 2000c.

Recombination linked TRBV19 to TRBJ1-1; TRBD1 is possibly the D segment (5 matching bases). Material for sequencing was memory CD8+ T cells from PBMCs. The cell subset or site label, read with the paper, signifies: CD45RO+ cells pooled with CCR7-negative TemRA cells. The receptor was derived from a young man in good health. Some clones in this sample may be carry-over from other donors' samples. The CDR3 reads CASSIGALNTEAFF. The nucleotide sequence reads as follows: TGTGCCAGTAGTATTGGGGCCCTGAACACTGAAGCTTTCTTT.